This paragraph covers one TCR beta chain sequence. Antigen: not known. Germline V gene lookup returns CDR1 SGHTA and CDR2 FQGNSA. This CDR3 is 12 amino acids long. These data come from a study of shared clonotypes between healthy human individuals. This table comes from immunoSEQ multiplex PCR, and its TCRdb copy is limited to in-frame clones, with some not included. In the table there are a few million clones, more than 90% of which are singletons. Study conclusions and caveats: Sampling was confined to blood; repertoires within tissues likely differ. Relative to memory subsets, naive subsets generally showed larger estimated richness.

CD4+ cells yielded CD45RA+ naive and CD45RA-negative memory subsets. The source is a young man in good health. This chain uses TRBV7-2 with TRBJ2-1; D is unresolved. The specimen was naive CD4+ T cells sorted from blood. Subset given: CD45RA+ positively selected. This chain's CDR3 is CAGRSSYNEQFF. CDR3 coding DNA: TGTGCTGGTAGGAGCTCCTACAATGAGCAGTTCTTC.